These T cell receptor beta chains were read from a single sample in a study of cytomegalovirus exposure and HLA in healthy donors. Method: immunoSEQ multiplex PCR; TCRdb's copy keeps in-frame clones and lacks some. Among about 100,000 clones listed, around four fifths were seen once. Input material: PBMCs. These receptors were taken from a woman aged 60 to 75 in good health and CMV-seronegative. The CDR3 runs from the conserved cysteine through the conserved F or W. The D gene is left open where the match is weak. Where a row states a size, it is once, few, many or the class of an expanded clone; other rows omit it.

cdr3_aa cdr3_nt clone_size v_call d_call j_call
CASSWPLGEQYF TGTGCCAGCAGTTGGCCACTAGGCGAGCAGTACTTC . TRBV6-5 . TRBJ2-7
CASGDGGYGYTF TGTGCCAGCGGGGACGGGGGATATGGCTACACCTTC . TRBV7-2 . TRBJ1-2
CASSLGGGGGYTF TGTGCCAGCAGCTTAGGGGGAGGAGGGGGCTACACCTTC few TRBV7-6 . TRBJ1-2
CASSYGAGSSYEQYF TGTGCCAGCAGTTATGGGGCGGGGAGCTCCTACGAGCAGTACTTC . TRBV6-6 . TRBJ2-7
CASSVGRDTGELFF TGTGCCAGCAGCGTAGGGCGGGACACCGGGGAGCTGTTTTTT . TRBV9 . TRBJ2-2
CASSFGDTDNEQFF TGCGCCAGCAGCTTTGGGGACACAGACAATGAGCAGTTCTTC once TRBV5-1 . TRBJ2-1
CASSPGSGIADTQYF TGTGCCAGCAGCCCTGGGTCGGGGATAGCAGATACGCAGTATTTT . TRBV7-2 . TRBJ2-3
CASRGAGAGTEAFF TGTGCCAGCAGGGGAGCGGGGGCGGGAACTGAAGCTTTCTTT . TRBV6-6 . TRBJ1-1
CASSSRGETLSYEQYF TGTGCCAGCAGCTCCCGGGGGGAAACGCTCTCCTACGAGCAGTACTTC . TRBV9 TRBD2 TRBJ2-7
CSARPLSEAFF TGCAGTGCTAGACCCTTGTCGGAAGCTTTCTTT once TRBV20-1 . TRBJ1-1
CASSEVRDRNTDTQYF TGTGCCAGCAGTGAAGTCCGGGACAGGAACACAGATACGCAGTATTTT . TRBV2 TRBD1 TRBJ2-3
CASSLRGQETQYF TGCGCCAGCAGCTTGCGGGGCCAAGAGACCCAGTACTTC . TRBV5-1 . TRBJ2-5
CASGLVPGHQPQHF TGTGCTAGTGGTTTGGTCCCGGGTCATCAGCCCCAGCATTTT . TRBV12-5 . TRBJ1-5
CASGRGQGAYDTQYF TGTGCTAGTGGTCGTGGACAGGGGGCATATGATACGCAGTATTTT . TRBV12-5 TRBD1 TRBJ2-3
CASSRGTGTGYRSPLHF TGTGCCAGCAGCAGGGGAACAGGGACGGGCTATCGCTCACCCCTCCACTTT . TRBV2 . TRBJ1-6
CASSQDSFYEQYF TGCGCCAGCAGCCAGGACTCCTTCTACGAGCAGTACTTC . TRBV4-1 . TRBJ2-7
CASSIRPAYNEQFF TGTGCCAGTAGTATTCGTCCAGCCTACAATGAGCAGTTCTTC . TRBV19 . TRBJ2-1
CSVRHSGRDEQFF TGCAGCGTCCGACATAGCGGGAGAGACGAGCAGTTCTTC once TRBV29-1 TRBD2 TRBJ2-1
CSVGTGFADYGYTF TGCAGCGTTGGTACAGGGTTTGCGGACTATGGCTACACCTTC . TRBV29-1 . TRBJ1-2